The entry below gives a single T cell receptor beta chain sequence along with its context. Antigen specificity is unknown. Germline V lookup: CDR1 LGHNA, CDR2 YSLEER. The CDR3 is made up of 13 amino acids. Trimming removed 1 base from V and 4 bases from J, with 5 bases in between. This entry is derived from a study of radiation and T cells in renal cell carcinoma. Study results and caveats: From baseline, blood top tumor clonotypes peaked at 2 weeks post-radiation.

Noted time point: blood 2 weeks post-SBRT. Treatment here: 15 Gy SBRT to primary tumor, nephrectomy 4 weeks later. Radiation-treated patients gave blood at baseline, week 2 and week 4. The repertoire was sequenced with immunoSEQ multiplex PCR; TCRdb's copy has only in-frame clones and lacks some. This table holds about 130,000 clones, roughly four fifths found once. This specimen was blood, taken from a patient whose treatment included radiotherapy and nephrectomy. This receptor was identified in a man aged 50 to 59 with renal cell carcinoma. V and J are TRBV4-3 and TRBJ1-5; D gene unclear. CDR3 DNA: TGCGCCAGCAGCCAAGGTGAAAATCAGCCCCAGCATTTT. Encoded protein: CASSQGENQPQHF.